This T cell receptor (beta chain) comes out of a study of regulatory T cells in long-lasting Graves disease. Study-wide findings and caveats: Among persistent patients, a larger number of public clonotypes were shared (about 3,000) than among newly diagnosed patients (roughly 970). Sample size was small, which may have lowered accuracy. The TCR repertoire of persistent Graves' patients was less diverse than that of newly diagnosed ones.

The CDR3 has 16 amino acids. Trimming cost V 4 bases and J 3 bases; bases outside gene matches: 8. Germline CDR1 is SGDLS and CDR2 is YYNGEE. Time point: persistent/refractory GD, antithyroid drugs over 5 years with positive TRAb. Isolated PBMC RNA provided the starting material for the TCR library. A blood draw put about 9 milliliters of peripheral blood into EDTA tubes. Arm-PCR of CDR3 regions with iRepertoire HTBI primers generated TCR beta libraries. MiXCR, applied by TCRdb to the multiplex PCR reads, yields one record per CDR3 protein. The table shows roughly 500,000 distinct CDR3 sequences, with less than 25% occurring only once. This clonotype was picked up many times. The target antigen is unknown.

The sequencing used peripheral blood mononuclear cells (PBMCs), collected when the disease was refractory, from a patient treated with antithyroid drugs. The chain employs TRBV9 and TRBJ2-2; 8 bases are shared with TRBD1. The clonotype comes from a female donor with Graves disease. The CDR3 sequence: CASSLTGQGDTGELFF. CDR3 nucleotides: TGTGCCAGCAGCCTTACAGGACAGGGAGACACCGGGGAGCTGTTTTTT.